This T cell receptor (beta chain) was identified during a study of cytomegalovirus exposure and HLA in healthy donors. To note about this clone: Its antigen remains unknown.

CDR1 and CDR2 from the germline V gene are SGHRS and YFSETQ. This CDR3 is 15 amino acids long. Losses at the gene ends were 2 bases for V and 8 bases for J; bases not matched to a gene: 10. Study-wide results and limits: Available immune exposure information was restricted to CMV serostatus only.

PCR was performed using 60 Vbeta and 13 Jbeta primers. The assay was immunoSEQ multiplex PCR, and TCRdb's table has in-frame clones only and misses some. The sample has under 200,000 clones; around three quarters are singletons. The sample taken for sequencing was PBMCs. V gene TRBV5-1 combines with J gene TRBJ1-1, with 9 bases lining up with TRBD1. The clonotype comes from a woman aged 35 to 49 in good health and CMV-seronegative. The DNA of the CDR3 is TGCGCCAGCAGCTTCCCGACAGGGGGTAAGTTGGAAGCTTTCTTT. Amino acids: CASSFPTGGKLEAFF.